The sequence of this T cell receptor (beta chain) was determined in a study of CD8+CD57+ T cells in acquired aplastic anemia. In the study overall: Average DNA yield from sorted CD4+ and CD8+ cells was approximately 3.2 ug.

This clonotype was recorded at least ten times. According to the study, genomic DNA was the template for TCR beta VDJ and CDR3 profiling. One entry per CDR3 protein results from TCRdb running MiXCR on the reads. The data show tens of thousands of distinct CDR3 sequences, with about two thirds seen just once and 23% held by the top ten. This CDR3 has 14 residues. The germline V and J ends were trimmed by 2 bases and 4 bases, with 12 bases remaining between them. Germline lookup yields CDR1 SGHDT and CDR2 YYEEEE. Sequencing used sorted CD4+, CD8+, or CD8+CD57+ T cells (not recorded which) from PBMCs. This TCR came from a human donor in good health, serving as a control. The V gene is TRBV5-6, the J gene TRBJ2-5, with TRBD2 as a possible D gene (5 bases). As DNA, the CDR3 is TGTGCCAGCAGCTTTTCGGGGTCGGGAGAGACCCAGTACTTC. This encodes CASSFSGSGETQYF.